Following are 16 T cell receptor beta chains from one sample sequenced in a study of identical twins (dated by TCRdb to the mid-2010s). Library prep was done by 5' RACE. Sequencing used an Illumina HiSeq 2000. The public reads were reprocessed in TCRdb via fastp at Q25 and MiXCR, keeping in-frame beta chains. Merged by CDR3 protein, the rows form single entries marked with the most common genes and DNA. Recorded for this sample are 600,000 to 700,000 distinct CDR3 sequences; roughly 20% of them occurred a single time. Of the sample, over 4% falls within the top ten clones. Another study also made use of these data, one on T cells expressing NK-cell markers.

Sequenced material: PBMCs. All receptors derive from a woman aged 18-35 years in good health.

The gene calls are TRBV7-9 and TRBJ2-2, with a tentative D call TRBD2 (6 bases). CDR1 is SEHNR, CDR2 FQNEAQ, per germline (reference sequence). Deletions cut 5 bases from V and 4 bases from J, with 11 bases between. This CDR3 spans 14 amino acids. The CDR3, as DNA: TGTGCCAGCAGCCCGGGGAGGTTCACCGGGGAGCTGTTTTTT. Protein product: CASSPGRFTGELFF.

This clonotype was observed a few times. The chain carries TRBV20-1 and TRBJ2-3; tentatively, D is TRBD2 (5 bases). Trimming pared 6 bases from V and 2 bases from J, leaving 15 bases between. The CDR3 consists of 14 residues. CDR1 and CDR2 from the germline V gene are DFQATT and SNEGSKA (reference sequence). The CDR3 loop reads CSASLAYSTDTQYF. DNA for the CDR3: TGCAGTGCATCCCTAGCTTATTCCACAGATACGCAGTATTTT.

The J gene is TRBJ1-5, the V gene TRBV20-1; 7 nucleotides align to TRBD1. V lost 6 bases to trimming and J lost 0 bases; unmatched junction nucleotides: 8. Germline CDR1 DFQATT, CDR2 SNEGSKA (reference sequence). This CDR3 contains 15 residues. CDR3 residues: CSARGGMHSNQPQHF. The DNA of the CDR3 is TGCAGTGCCAGGGGGGGGATGCATAGCAATCAGCCCCAGCATTTT.

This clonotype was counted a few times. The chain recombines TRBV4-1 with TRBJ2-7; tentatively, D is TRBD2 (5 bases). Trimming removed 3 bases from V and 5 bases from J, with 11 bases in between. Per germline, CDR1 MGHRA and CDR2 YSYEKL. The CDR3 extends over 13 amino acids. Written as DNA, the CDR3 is TGCGCCAGCAGCCACGGAGGTCTCGACGAGCAGTACTTC. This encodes CASSHGGLDEQYF.

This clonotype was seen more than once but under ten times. CDR3 in amino acids: CASSQRGTNTGELFF. The CDR3 DNA follows: TGTGCCAGCAGCCAACGCGGGACGAACACCGGGGAGCTGTTTTTT. The rearrangement joins TRBV3-1 to TRBJ2-2; possibly TRBD2 for D (6 bases). The CDR3 spans 15 residues. Looked up from germline, CDR1 is LGHDT and CDR2 is YNNKEL (reference sequence). Trimming took 2 bases from V and 0 from J, leaving 7 bases between them.

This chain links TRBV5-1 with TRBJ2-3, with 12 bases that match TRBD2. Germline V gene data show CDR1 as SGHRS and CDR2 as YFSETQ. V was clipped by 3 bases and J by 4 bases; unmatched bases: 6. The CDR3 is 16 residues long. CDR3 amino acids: CASSSPSGGAADTQYF. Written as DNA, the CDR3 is TGCGCCAGCAGCTCTCCTAGCGGGGGGGCGGCAGATACGCAGTATTTT. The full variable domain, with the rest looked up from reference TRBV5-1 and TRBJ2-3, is KAGVTQTPRYLIKTRGQQVTLSCSPISGHRSVSWYQQTPGQGLQFLFEYFSETQRNKGNFPGRFSGRQFSNSRSEMNVSTLELGDSALYLCASSSPSGGAADTQYFGPGTRLTVL.

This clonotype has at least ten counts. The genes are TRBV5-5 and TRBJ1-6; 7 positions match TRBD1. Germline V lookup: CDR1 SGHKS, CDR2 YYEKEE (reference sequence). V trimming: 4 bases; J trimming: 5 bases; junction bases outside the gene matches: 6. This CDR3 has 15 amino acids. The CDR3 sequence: CASSGGTANNSPLHF. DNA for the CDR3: TGTGCCAGCAGCGGCGGGACAGCCAATAATTCACCCCTCCACTTT.

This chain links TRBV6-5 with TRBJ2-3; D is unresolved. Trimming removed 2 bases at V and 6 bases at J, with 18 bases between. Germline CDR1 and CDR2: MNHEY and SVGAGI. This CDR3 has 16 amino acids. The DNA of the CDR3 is TGTGCCAGCAGTTACCGGGCTATGCTACATCCCGATACGCAGTATTTT. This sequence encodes CASSYRAMLHPDTQYF.

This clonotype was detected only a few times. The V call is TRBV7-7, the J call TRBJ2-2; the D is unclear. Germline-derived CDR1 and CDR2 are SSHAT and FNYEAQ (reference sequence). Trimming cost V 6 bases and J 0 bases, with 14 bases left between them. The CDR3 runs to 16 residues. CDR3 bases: TGTGCCAGCAGGCGATCTTTGACCCCGAACACCGGGGAGCTGTTTTTT. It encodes CASRRSLTPNTGELFF. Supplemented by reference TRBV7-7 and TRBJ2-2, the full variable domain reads GAGVSQSPRYKVTKRGQDVTLRCDPISSHATLYWYQQALGQGPEFLTYFNYEAQPDKSGLPSDRFSAERPEGSISTLTIQRTEQRDSAMYRCASRRSLTPNTGELFFGEGSRLTVL.

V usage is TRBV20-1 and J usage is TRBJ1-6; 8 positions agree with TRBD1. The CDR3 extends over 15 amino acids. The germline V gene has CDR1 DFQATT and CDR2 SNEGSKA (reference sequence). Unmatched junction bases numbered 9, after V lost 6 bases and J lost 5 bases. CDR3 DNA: TGCAGTGCCAGGACAGGGTTGGCTAATAATTCACCCCTCCACTTT. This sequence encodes CSARTGLANNSPLHF.

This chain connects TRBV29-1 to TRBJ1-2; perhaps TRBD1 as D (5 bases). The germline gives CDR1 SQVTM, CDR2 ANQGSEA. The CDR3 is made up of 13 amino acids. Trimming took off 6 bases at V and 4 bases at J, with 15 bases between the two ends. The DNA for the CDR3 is TGCAGCGTCCTTGAAGGGGTCTCCTATGGCTACACCTTC. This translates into CSVLEGVSYGYTF.

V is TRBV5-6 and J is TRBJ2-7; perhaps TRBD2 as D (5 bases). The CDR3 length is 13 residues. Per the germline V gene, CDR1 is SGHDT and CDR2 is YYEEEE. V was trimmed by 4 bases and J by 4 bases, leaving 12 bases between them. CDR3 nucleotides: TGTGCCAGCAGCACCGGGAACACATACGAGCAGTACTTC. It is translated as CASSTGNTYEQYF.

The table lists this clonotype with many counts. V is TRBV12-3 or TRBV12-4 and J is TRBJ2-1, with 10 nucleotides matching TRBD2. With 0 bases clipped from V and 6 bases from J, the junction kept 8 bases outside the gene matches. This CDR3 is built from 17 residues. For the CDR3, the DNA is TGTGCCAGCAGTTTAGCGCGGCTAGCGGGGGCCCGCAATGAGCAGTTCTTC. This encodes CASSLARLAGARNEQFF.

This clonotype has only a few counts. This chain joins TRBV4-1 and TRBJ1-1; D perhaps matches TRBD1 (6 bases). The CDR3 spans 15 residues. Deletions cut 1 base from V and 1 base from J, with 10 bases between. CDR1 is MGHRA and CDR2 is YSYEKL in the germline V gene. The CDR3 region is CASSQVQGQNTEAFF. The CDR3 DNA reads TGCGCCAGCAGCCAAGTGCAGGGACAGAACACTGAAGCTTTCTTT.

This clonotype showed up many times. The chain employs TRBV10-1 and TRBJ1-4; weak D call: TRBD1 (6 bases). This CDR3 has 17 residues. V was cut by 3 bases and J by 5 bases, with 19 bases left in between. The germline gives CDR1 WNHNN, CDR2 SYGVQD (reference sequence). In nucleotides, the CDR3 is TGCGCCAGCAGTGAAATTGATCGGGGGGGCGCGAATGAAAAACTGTTTTTT. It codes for CASSEIDRGGANEKLFF.

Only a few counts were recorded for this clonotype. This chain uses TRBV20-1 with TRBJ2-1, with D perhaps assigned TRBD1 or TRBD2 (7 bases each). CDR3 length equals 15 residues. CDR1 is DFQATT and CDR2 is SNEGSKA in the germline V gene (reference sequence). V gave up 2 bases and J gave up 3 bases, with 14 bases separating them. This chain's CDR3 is CSARYQRDSYNEQFF. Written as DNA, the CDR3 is TGCAGTGCTAGATATCAGCGGGACAGCTACAATGAGCAGTTCTTC.